Sequencing of this T cell receptor (beta chain) was carried out in a study of Ad26.COV2.S vaccination and SARS-CoV-2 variants. General study findings and limits: Non-spike TCR breadth was similar in vaccine and placebo recipients. After vaccination, substantial breadth of spike-specific CD8+ and CD4+ responses was reported. Relative to placebo recipients, vaccine recipients exhibited elevated spike-specific TCR breadth. Possibly, TCR breadth and depth analyses underestimated total T cell responses.

Concerning this clone itself: As yet, its antigen is unknown.

The CDR3 covers 14 residues. V was pared by 1 base and J by 9 bases, with 6 bases of the junction left unmatched. Germline lookup yields CDR1 SGHAT and CDR2 FQNNGV. This table comes from immunoSEQ multiplex PCR, and its TCRdb copy is limited to in-frame clones, with some not included. There are over 90,000 clones in the sample; over 70% occur only once, and 17% lies in the top ten. The sample consisted of peripheral blood, taken after recovery from COVID-19. This receptor was obtained from a human donor who had recovered from COVID-19. The genes are TRBV11-2 and TRBJ2-1; 7 bases map to TRBD2. The CDR3 DNA reads as TGTGCCAGCAGCTTAGTGGGGGGGGTAAGTGAGCAGTTCTTC. This sequence encodes CASSLVGGVSEQFF.